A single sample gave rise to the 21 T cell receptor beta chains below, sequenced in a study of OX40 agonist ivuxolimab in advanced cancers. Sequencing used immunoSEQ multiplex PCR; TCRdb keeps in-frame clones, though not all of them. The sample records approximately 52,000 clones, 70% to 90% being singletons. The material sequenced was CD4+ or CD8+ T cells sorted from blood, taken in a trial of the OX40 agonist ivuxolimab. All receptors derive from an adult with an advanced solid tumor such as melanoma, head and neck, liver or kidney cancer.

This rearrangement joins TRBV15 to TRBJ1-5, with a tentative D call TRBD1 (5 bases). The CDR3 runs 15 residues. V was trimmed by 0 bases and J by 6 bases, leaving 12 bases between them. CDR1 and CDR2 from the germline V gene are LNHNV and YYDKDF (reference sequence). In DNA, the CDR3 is TGTGCCACCAGCAGAGATTTAGGGGTGGGTCAGCCCCAGCATTTT. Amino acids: CATSRDLGVGQPQHF.

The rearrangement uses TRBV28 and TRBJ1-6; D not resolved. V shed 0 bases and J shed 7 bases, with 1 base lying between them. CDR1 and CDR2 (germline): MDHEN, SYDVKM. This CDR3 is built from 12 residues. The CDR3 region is CASSLWNSPLHF. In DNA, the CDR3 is TGTGCCAGCAGTTTATGGAATTCACCCCTCCACTTT.

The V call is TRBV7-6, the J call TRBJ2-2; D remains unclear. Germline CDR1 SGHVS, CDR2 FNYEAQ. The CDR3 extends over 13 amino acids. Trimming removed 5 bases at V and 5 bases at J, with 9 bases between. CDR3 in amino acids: CASSRTKTGELFF. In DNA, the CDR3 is TGTGCCAGCAGCCGTACTAAGACCGGGGAGCTGTTTTTT. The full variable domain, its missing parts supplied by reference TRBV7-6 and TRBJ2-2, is GAGVSQSPRYKVTKRGQDVALRCDPISGHVSLYWYRQALGQGPEFLTYFNYEAQQDKSGLPNDRFSAERPEGSISTLTIQRTEQRDSAMYRCASSRTKTGELFFGEGSRLTVL.

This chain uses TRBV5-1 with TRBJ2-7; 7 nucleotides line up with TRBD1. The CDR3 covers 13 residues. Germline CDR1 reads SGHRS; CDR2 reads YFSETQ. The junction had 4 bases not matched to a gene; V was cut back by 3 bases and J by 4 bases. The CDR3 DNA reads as TGCGCCAGCAGCTCGGGACAGACATACGAGCAGTACTTC. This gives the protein CASSSGQTYEQYF.

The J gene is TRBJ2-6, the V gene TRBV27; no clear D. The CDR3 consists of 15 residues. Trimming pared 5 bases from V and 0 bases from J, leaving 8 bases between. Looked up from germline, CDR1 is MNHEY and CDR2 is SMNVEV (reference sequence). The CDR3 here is CASSPFLSGANVLTF. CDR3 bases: TGTGCCAGCAGTCCCTTCCTCTCTGGGGCCAACGTCCTGACTTTC.

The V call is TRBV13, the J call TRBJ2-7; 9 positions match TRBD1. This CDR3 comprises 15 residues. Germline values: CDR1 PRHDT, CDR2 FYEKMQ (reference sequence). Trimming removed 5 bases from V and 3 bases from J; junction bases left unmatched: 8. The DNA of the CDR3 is TGTGCCAGCAGCCCAGGGACAGGGTCTCGCTACGAGCAGTACTTC. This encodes CASSPGTGSRYEQYF. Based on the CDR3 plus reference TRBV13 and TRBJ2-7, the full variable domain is AAGVIQSPRHLIKEKRETATLKCYPIPRHDTVYWYQQGPGQDPQFLISFYEKMQSDKGSIPDRFSAQQFSDYHSELNMSSLELGDSALYFCASSPGTGSRYEQYFGPGTRLTVT.

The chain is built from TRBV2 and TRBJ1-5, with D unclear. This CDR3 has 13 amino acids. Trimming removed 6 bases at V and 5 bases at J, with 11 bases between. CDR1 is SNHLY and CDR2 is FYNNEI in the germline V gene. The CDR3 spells CASRAVGDQPQHF. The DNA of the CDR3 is TGTGCCAGCAGGGCAGTGGGCGATCAGCCCCAGCATTTT.

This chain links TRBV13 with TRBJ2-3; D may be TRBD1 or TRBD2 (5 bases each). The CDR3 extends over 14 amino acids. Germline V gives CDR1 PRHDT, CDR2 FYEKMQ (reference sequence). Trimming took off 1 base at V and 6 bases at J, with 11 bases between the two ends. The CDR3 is CASSLAGTRDTQYF. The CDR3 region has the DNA TGTGCCAGCAGCTTAGCAGGGACCAGGGATACGCAGTATTTT. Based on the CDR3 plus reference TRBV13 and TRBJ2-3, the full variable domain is AAGVIQSPRHLIKEKRETATLKCYPIPRHDTVYWYQQGPGQDPQFLISFYEKMQSDKGSIPDRFSAQQFSDYHSELNMSSLELGDSALYFCASSLAGTRDTQYFGPGTRLTVL.

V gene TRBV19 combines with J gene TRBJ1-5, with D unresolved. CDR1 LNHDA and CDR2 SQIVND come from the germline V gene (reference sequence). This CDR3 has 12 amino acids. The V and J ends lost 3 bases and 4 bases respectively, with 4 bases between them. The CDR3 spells CASSIFNQPQHF. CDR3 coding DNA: TGTGCCAGTAGTATTTTTAATCAGCCCCAGCATTTT. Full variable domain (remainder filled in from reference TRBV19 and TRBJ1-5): DGGITQSPKYLFRKEGQNVTLSCEQNLNHDAMYWYRQDPGQGLRLIYYSQIVNDFQKGDIAEGYSVSREKKESFPLTVTSAQKNPTAFYLCASSIFNQPQHFGDGTRLSIL.

This CDR3 reads CASSYPASGGTNEQFF. For the CDR3, the DNA is TGTGCCAGCAGCTATCCCGCTAGTGGGGGGACTAATGAGCAGTTCTTC. This chain connects TRBV7-8 to TRBJ2-1, with TRBD2 as a possible D gene (6 bases). The V gene's germline CDR1 is SGHVS and CDR2 FQNEAQ. CDR3 length: 16 residues. V lost 4 bases and J lost 7, with 20 bases in between.

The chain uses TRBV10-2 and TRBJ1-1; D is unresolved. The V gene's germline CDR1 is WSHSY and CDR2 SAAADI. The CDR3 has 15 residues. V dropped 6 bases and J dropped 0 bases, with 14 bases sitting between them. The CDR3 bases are TGCGCCAGCAGGGAACTAGAAAGCATGAACACTGAAGCTTTCTTT. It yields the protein CASRELESMNTEAFF.

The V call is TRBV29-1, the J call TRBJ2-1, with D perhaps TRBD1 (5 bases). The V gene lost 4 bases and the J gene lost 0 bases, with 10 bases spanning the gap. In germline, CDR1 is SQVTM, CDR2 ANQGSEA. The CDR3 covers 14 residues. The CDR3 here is CSVVWGSSYNEQFF. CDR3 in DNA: TGCAGCGTTGTGTGGGGCAGCTCCTACAATGAGCAGTTCTTC.

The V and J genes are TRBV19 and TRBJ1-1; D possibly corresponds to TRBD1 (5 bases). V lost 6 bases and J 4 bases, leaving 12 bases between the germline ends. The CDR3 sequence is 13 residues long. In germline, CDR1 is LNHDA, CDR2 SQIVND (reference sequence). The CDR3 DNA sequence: TGTGCCAGTAGCCTAAGCGGGGGCACTGAAGCTTTCTTT. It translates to CASSLSGGTEAFF.

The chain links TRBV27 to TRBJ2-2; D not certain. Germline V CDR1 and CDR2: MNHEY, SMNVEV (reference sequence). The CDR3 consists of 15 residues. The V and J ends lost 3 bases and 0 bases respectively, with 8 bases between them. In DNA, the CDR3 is TGTGCCAGCAGTTTTTGGCGGTCGAACACCGGGGAGCTGTTTTTT. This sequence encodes CASSFWRSNTGELFF.

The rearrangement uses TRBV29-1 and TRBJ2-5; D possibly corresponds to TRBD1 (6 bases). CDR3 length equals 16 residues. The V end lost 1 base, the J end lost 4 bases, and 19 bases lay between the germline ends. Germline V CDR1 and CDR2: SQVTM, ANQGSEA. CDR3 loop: CSVEAGQPILGETQYF. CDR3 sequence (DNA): TGCAGCGTTGAAGCAGGACAGCCCATACTGGGAGAGACCCAGTACTTC. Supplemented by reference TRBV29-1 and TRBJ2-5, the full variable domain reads SAVISQKPSRDICQRGTSLTIQCQVDSQVTMMFWYRQQPGQSLTLIATANQGSEATYESGFVIDKFPISRPNLTFSTLTVSNMSPEDSSIYLCSVEAGQPILGETQYFGPGTRLLVL.

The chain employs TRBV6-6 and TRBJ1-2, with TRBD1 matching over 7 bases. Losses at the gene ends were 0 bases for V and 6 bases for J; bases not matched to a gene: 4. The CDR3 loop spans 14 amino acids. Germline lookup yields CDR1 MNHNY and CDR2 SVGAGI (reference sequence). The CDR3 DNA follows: TGTGCCAGCAGTTACTCGGAGGGGGCACATGGCTACACCTTC. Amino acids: CASSYSEGAHGYTF.

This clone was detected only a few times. The CDR3 region has the DNA TGTGCCACCAGCGTAAACCCCCTAGCCTATGTTCTGGGCTACACCTTC. Translation gives CATSVNPLAYVLGYTF. The chain joins TRBV15 to TRBJ1-2; unclear D gene. The CDR3 contains 16 residues. V dropped 5 bases and J dropped 8 bases, with 24 bases sitting between them. Germline V gene data show CDR1 as LNHNV and CDR2 as YYDKDF (reference sequence).

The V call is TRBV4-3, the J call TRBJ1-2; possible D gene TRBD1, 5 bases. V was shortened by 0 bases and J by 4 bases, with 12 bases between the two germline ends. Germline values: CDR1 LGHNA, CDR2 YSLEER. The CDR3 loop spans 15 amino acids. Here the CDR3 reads CASSQEWTPTYGYTF. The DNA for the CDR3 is TGCGCCAGCAGCCAAGAGTGGACACCTACCTATGGCTACACCTTC.

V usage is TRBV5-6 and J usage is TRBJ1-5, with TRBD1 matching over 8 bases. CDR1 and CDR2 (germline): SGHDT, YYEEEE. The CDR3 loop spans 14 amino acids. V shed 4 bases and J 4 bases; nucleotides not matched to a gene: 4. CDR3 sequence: CASSQWTGNQPQHF. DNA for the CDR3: TGTGCCAGCAGCCAATGGACAGGGAATCAGCCCCAGCATTTT.

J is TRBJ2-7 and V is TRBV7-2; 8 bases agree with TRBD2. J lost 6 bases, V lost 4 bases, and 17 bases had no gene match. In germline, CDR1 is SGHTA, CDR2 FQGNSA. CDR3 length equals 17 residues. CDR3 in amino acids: CASSSRGIGLAEPEQYF. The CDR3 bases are TGTGCCAGCAGCTCGAGGGGAATCGGACTAGCCGAGCCCGAGCAGTACTTC.

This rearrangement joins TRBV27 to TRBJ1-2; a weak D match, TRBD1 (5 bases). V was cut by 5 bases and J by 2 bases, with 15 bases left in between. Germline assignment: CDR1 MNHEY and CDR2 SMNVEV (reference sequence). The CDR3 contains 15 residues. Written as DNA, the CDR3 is TGTGCCAGCAGTGCCAGCGGGGGGGTCAACTATGGCTACACCTTC. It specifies CASSASGGVNYGYTF.